These T cell receptor beta chains were read from a single sample in a study of beta chain features in type 1 diabetes. TCRdb's table, derived via immunoSEQ multiplex PCR, lists solely in-frame clones and lacks some. Altogether about 240,000 clones are present, about 15% being singletons, with the ten largest covering 0.019%. Sequencing was done on a sample of naive CD4+ T cells from blood. All receptors derive from a man under 40 with type 1 diabetes. CDR3s include the opening cysteine and the closing phenylalanine or tryptophan. Each record gives: clone size, V gene, J gene, D gene, CDR3 protein, CDR3 DNA. D genes are given only for firm matches. Some rows mark clone size as missing; the rest say once, few, many or name a class of expanded clone.

clone_size: -
v_call: TRBV6-6
j_call: TRBJ2-7
d_call: -
cdr3_aa: CASRTRDLPYEQYF
cdr3_nt: TGTGCCAGCAGGACCCGGGACTTACCCTACGAGCAGTACTTC

clone_size: -
v_call: TRBV5-4
j_call: TRBJ2-1
d_call: TRBD2
cdr3_aa: CASSLGGGGTYNEQFF
cdr3_nt: TGTGCCAGCAGTCTAGGCGGGGGTGGGACCTACAATGAGCAGTTCTTC

clone_size: -
v_call: TRBV6-1
j_call: TRBJ2-7
d_call: TRBD1
cdr3_aa: CASSPGGGQYF
cdr3_nt: TGTGCCAGCAGTCCAGGGGGCGGGCAGTACTTC

clone_size: -
v_call: TRBV6-5
j_call: TRBJ1-6
d_call: TRBD1
cdr3_aa: CASSPLRGANSPLHF
cdr3_nt: TGTGCCAGCAGTCCCCTCAGGGGGGCTAATTCACCCCTCCACTTT

clone_size: few
v_call: TRBV6-5
j_call: TRBJ1-2
d_call: -
cdr3_aa: CASSGDGQGYTF
cdr3_nt: TGTGCCAGCAGTGGAGACGGACAGGGCTACACCTTC

clone_size: -
v_call: TRBV15
j_call: TRBJ2-5
d_call: TRBD1
cdr3_aa: CATSREPTGPTTQETQYF
cdr3_nt: TGTGCCACCAGCAGAGAGCCGACAGGGCCCACTACCCAAGAGACCCAGTACTTC

clone_size: few
v_call: TRBV30
j_call: TRBJ2-7
d_call: TRBD2
cdr3_aa: CAWSASGGIYEQYF
cdr3_nt: TGTGCCTGGAGCGCTAGCGGGGGCATCTACGAGCAGTACTTC

clone_size: few
v_call: TRBV29-1
j_call: TRBJ1-3
d_call: -
cdr3_aa: CSVETGSTGNTIYF
cdr3_nt: TGCAGCGTTGAAACCGGGTCTACGGGAAACACCATATATTTT

clone_size: -
v_call: TRBV2
j_call: TRBJ2-5
d_call: -
cdr3_aa: CASSEARGETQYF
cdr3_nt: TGTGCCAGCAGTGAAGCGCGCGGAGAGACCCAGTACTTC

clone_size: -
v_call: TRBV11-2
j_call: TRBJ1-6
d_call: -
cdr3_aa: CASSTSLTESPLHF
cdr3_nt: TGTGCCAGCAGCACCTCCCTCACTGAATCACCCCTCCACTTT

clone_size: few
v_call: TRBV6-6
j_call: TRBJ1-5
d_call: -
cdr3_aa: CASSPSGDNQPQHF
cdr3_nt: TGTGCCAGCAGTCCGTCCGGGGATAATCAGCCCCAGCATTTT

clone_size: -
v_call: TRBV9
j_call: TRBJ2-1
d_call: -
cdr3_aa: CASSLGGARYNEQFF
cdr3_nt: TGTGCCAGCAGTCTTGGGGGCGCCAGATACAATGAGCAGTTCTTC

clone_size: -
v_call: TRBV10-3
j_call: TRBJ2-6
d_call: -
cdr3_aa: CAISGQQGSAGANVLTF
cdr3_nt: TGTGCCATCAGTGGACAACAGGGCTCGGCTGGGGCCAACGTCCTGACTTTC

clone_size: -
v_call: TRBV7-7
j_call: TRBJ2-5
d_call: TRBD2
cdr3_aa: CASSWGVAGHQETQYF
cdr3_nt: TGTGCCAGCAGCTGGGGGGTAGCGGGACACCAAGAGACCCAGTACTTC

clone_size: -
v_call: TRBV7-9
j_call: TRBJ1-1
d_call: TRBD1
cdr3_aa: CASSLDPPGQSGTEAFF
cdr3_nt: TGTGCCAGCAGCCTCGACCCCCCGGGACAGTCCGGCACTGAAGCTTTCTTT

clone_size: -
v_call: TRBV19
j_call: TRBJ2-7
d_call: TRBD1
cdr3_aa: CASSTPDRAFYEQYF
cdr3_nt: TGTGCCAGTAGTACCCCGGACAGGGCCTTCTACGAGCAGTACTTC

clone_size: few
v_call: TRBV9
j_call: TRBJ2-5
d_call: TRBD2
cdr3_aa: CASSVSGGAWETQYF
cdr3_nt: TGTGCCAGCAGCGTAAGCGGGGGGGCCTGGGAGACCCAGTACTTC

clone_size: -
v_call: TRBV6-5
j_call: TRBJ2-1
d_call: -
cdr3_aa: CARQEGGDSYNEQFF
cdr3_nt: TGTGCCAGGCAGGAGGGCGGTGACTCCTACAATGAGCAGTTCTTC

clone_size: -
v_call: TRBV4-1
j_call: TRBJ1-4
d_call: -
cdr3_aa: CASSSYLGAGEKLFF
cdr3_nt: TGCGCCAGCAGCTCCTACCTGGGGGCGGGTGAAAAACTGTTTTTT

clone_size: -
v_call: TRBV10-3
j_call: TRBJ2-5
d_call: TRBD2
cdr3_aa: CAISGGLALQETQYF
cdr3_nt: TGTGCCATCAGTGGGGGACTAGCGCTACAAGAGACCCAGTACTTC

clone_size: few
v_call: TRBV11-3
j_call: TRBJ2-5
d_call: -
cdr3_aa: CASSQIRPLAHGTQYF
cdr3_nt: TGTGCCAGCAGTCAAATAAGGCCCCTAGCACACGGGACCCAGTACTTC